The 27 T cell receptor beta chains reported below all come from one sample, sequenced in a study of early T cells in non-severe SARS-CoV-2 infection. TCRdb ran MiXCR on the 5' RACE reads and lists one entry per CDR3 protein. The table lists about 33,000 distinct CDR3 sequences, around 5% of them singletons. Sequencing was done on a sample of whole blood. Receptors were obtained from an adult who was a healthcare worker with PCR-confirmed SARS-CoV-2 infection or an uninfected control (not recorded which).

This clonotype was detected many times. The rearrangement links TRBV27 to TRBJ2-7, with 7 bases aligning to TRBD1. The junction had 7 bases not matched to a gene; V was cut back by 6 bases and J by 2 bases. The CDR3 is 14 residues long. Germline V lookup: CDR1 MNHEY, CDR2 SMNVEV (reference sequence). CDR3 loop: CASRDTGATYEQYF. CDR3 nucleotide sequence: TGTGCCAGCAGGGATACAGGGGCAACCTACGAGCAGTACTTC.

The chain employs TRBV28 and TRBJ2-3; a possible D gene is TRBD2 (5 bases). Trimming pared 7 bases from V and 1 base from J, leaving 24 bases between. Germline assignment: CDR1 MDHEN and CDR2 SYDVKM. The CDR3 runs to 18 residues. The CDR3 protein is CASKPGGPGIWGTDTQYF. CDR3 in DNA: TGTGCCAGCAAACCGGGCGGACCGGGAATTTGGGGCACAGATACGCAGTATTTT.

In its sample, this clonotype was seen many times. J is TRBJ1-1 and V is TRBV7-2; maybe TRBD1 (5 bases). The length of the CDR3 is 15 residues. The V end was cut by 7 bases, the J end by 2 bases, with 17 bases between. Germline CDR1 and CDR2: SGHTA and FQGNSA. Here the CDR3 DNA reads TGTGCCAGCACCAACCGGGGACGGGTAAACACTGAAGCTTTCTTT. Amino acids: CASTNRGRVNTEAFF.

This clonotype occurred a few times. The chain uses TRBV25-1 and TRBJ1-4; 7 bases map to TRBD1. Germline CDR1 MGHDK, CDR2 SYGVNS. The CDR3 loop spans 15 amino acids. J was trimmed by 5 bases and V by 4 bases; bases with no gene match: 7. The CDR3: CASSAPQGTNEKLFF. DNA for the CDR3: TGTGCCAGCAGTGCCCCACAGGGGACAAATGAAAAACTGTTTTTT.

This clonotype has at least ten counts. The rearrangement uses TRBV7-6 and TRBJ2-2, with D possibly TRBD2 on 5 matching bases. Germline CDR1 reads SGHVS; CDR2 reads FNYEAQ. The length of the CDR3 is 13 residues. V lost 2 bases and J lost 5, with 6 bases in between. CDR3 nucleotides: TGTGCCAGCAGCTTAAGCGGAACCGGGGAGCTGTTTTTT. This encodes CASSLSGTGELFF.

In this sample, this clonotype turned up many times. The chain combines TRBV11-1 with TRBJ2-7; 8 bases agree with TRBD1. The CDR3 covers 14 residues. Trimming took 5 bases from V and 3 from J; bases not matched to a gene: 6. The germline gives CDR1 SGHAT, CDR2 FQDESV (reference sequence). DNA for the CDR3: TGTGCCAGCAGCCGGACAGGGAGTAACTACGAGCAGTACTTC. This codes for CASSRTGSNYEQYF.

This clonotype has a count of ten or more. The chain recombines TRBV7-3 with TRBJ2-1; no reliable D call. Between the trimmed V and J ends, which lost 4 bases and 2 bases, there was a span of 9 bases. Germline V lookup: CDR1 SGHTA, CDR2 FQGTGA. The length of the CDR3 is 14 residues. CDR3 in amino acids: CASSYNGPYNEQFF. CDR3 sequence (DNA): TGTGCCAGCAGCTACAACGGGCCCTACAATGAGCAGTTCTTC.

This clonotype has only a few counts. J is TRBJ1-1 and V is TRBV7-9; no definite D call. Germline CDR1 is SEHNR and CDR2 is FQNEAQ (reference sequence). This CDR3 region has 12 residues. V shed 2 bases and J shed 11 bases, with 12 bases lying between them. The CDR3 DNA sequence: TGTGCCAGCAGCTTACGGTCAGCCCAGGCTTTCTTT. Translating gives CASSLRSAQAFF. The complete variable domain, with remaining parts taken from reference TRBV7-9 and TRBJ1-1, reads DTGVSQNPRHKITKRGQNVTFRCDPISEHNRLYWYRQTLGQGPEFLTYFQNEAQLEKSRLLSDRFSAERPKGSFSTLEIQRTEQGDSAMYLCASSLRSAQAFFGQGTRLTVV.

The gene calls are TRBV20-1 and TRBJ2-7; a possible D gene is TRBD1 (6 bases). The CDR3 sequence is 15 residues long. Germline CDR1 reads DFQATT; CDR2 reads SNEGSKA (reference sequence). Trimming stripped 0 bases from V and 2 bases from J, with 14 bases between. Here the CDR3 DNA reads TGCAGTGCTAGAGATAGGGGGTCTTGGCCCTACGAGCAGTACTTC. Amino acid sequence: CSARDRGSWPYEQYF.

This clonotype has only a few counts. This chain connects TRBV6-5 to TRBJ1-2; D call uncertain. This CDR3 comprises 14 residues. V dropped 0 bases and J dropped 2 bases, with 7 bases sitting between them. The germline CDR1 and CDR2 sequences are MNHEY and SVGAGI. The CDR3 nucleotides read TGTGCCAGCAGTTACTCGAGGGCCAACTATGGCTACACCTTC. This translates into CASSYSRANYGYTF.

This clonotype was observed at least ten times. V is TRBV6-1 and J is TRBJ1-2; no reliable D call. The V end lost 2 bases, the J end lost 5 bases, and 15 bases lay between the germline ends. In germline, CDR1 is MNHNS, CDR2 SASEGT. This CDR3 region has 15 residues. The CDR3 spells CASSERLSTHYGYTF. DNA for the CDR3: TGTGCCAGCAGTGAACGCTTATCCACTCATTATGGCTACACCTTC.

The chain links TRBV20-1 to TRBJ2-3; a possible D gene is TRBD1 (7 bases). The germline gives CDR1 DFQATT, CDR2 SNEGSKA (reference sequence). V was shortened by 4 bases and J by 2 bases, with 16 bases between the two germline ends. CDR3 length: 15 amino acids. The CDR3 spells CSATQGGQLTDTQYF. As DNA, the CDR3 is TGCAGTGCTACCCAGGGGGGACAGCTCACAGATACGCAGTATTTT.

This clonotype appeared many times. This chain connects TRBV12-3 or TRBV12-4 to TRBJ2-5; D is perhaps TRBD1 (6 bases). Trimming shortened V by 5 bases and J by 5 bases, and 15 bases separated the two germline ends. This CDR3 is built from 14 residues. CDR3: CASSPTGSGETQYF. The CDR3 DNA reads TGTGCCAGCAGTCCCACAGGGTCAGGGGAGACCCAGTACTTC.

This clonotype came up many times. J is TRBJ2-3 and V is TRBV15; D might be TRBD1 or TRBD2, each matching 5 bases. Germline values: CDR1 LNHNV, CDR2 YYDKDF (reference sequence). V lost 2 bases and J lost 6, with 15 bases in between. The CDR3 spans 15 residues. CDR3 in DNA: TGTGCCACCAGCAGACCGGGACCCCCTTCGGATACGCAGTATTTT. It is translated as CATSRPGPPSDTQYF. The full variable domain, completed using reference TRBV15 and TRBJ2-3, is DAMVIQNPRYQVTQFGKPVTLSCSQTLNHNVMYWYQQKSSQAPKLLFHYYDKDFNNEADTPDNFQSRRPNTSFCFLDIRSPGLGDTAMYLCATSRPGPPSDTQYFGPGTRLTVL.

This clonotype was counted many times. The chain combines TRBV7-2 with TRBJ1-5, with unresolved D. CDR3 size: 13 residues. Per the germline V gene, CDR1 is SGHTA and CDR2 is FQGNSA. V lost 5 bases to trimming and J lost 4 bases, with 9 bases between them. The CDR3 DNA sequence: TGTGCCAGCAGCCTGGGAGCTAATCAGCCCCAGCATTTT. Translated, it gives CASSLGANQPQHF.

This clonotype was detected ten times or more. J is TRBJ2-5 and V is TRBV10-2, with a possible D match to TRBD1 (5 bases). V lost 5 bases and J lost 2, with 9 bases in between. The CDR3 has 13 residues. Germline CDR1 WSHSY, CDR2 SAAADI. Here the CDR3 DNA reads TGCGCCAGCAGTCAGGGCCCTCAAGAGACCCAGTACTTC. This gives the protein CASSQGPQETQYF.

This clonotype was detected many times. J is TRBJ1-2 and V is TRBV20-1, with 7 bases matching TRBD1. The CDR3 is 13 amino acids. Germline values: CDR1 DFQATT, CDR2 SNEGSKA (reference sequence). The CDR3 coding sequence is TGCAGCGCCACAGGGGCTCAGGAGTATGGCTACACCTTC. It specifies CSATGAQEYGYTF.

There are many counts of this clonotype. CDR3 residues: CSARGLSSFTDTQYF. Here the CDR3 DNA reads TGCAGTGCTAGAGGACTTTCCTCTTTTACAGATACGCAGTATTTT. The chain uses TRBV20-1 and TRBJ2-3; D ambiguous. The V gene lost 1 base and the J gene lost 3 bases, with 14 bases spanning the gap. Per germline, CDR1 DFQATT and CDR2 SNEGSKA (reference sequence). CDR3 size: 15 residues.

This clonotype has ten or more counts. The chain links TRBV6-4 to TRBJ1-1; no reliable D call. This CDR3 has 13 residues. Deletions cut 4 bases from V and 8 bases from J, with 14 bases between. Looked up from germline, CDR1 is MRHNA and CDR2 is SNTAGT. CDR3 sequence: CASSGTYIKEAFF. CDR3 coding DNA: TGTGCCAGCAGTGGAACATACATCAAGGAAGCTTTCTTT.

J is TRBJ2-7 and V is TRBV3-1, with a tentative D call TRBD1 (6 bases). The ends were cut back, 1 base at V and 0 bases at J, with 16 bases in the middle. The germline V gene has CDR1 LGHDT and CDR2 YNNKEL (reference sequence). The CDR3 sequence is 17 residues long. The CDR3 DNA reads as TGTGCCAGCAGCCAAGGGGGCTCATGGGACACCTCCTACGAGCAGTACTTC. Translation: CASSQGGSWDTSYEQYF.

This clonotype was recorded many times. V and J are TRBV7-2 and TRBJ1-1, with D perhaps TRBD1 (6 bases). Per germline, CDR1 SGHTA and CDR2 FQGNSA. The CDR3 has 13 residues. Trimming cost V 5 bases and J 6 bases, with 13 bases left between them. This CDR3 reads CASSLTGSPEAFF. The CDR3, as DNA: TGTGCCAGCAGCCTTACAGGGAGTCCTGAAGCTTTCTTT.

This clonotype has a count of ten or more. V usage is TRBV30 and J usage is TRBJ1-1; D not resolved. Germline V CDR1 and CDR2: GTSNPN, SVGIG (reference sequence). This CDR3 spans 13 amino acids. The ends were cut back, 3 bases at V and 5 bases at J, with 13 bases in the middle. In DNA form, the CDR3 reads TGTGCCTGGAGACAAACCCCGGGGACTGAAGCTTTCTTT. Translated, it gives CAWRQTPGTEAFF.

In this sample, this clonotype turned up many times. This rearrangement joins TRBV6-5 to TRBJ1-5; weak D call: TRBD1 (6 bases). CDR1 is MNHEY and CDR2 is SVGAGI in the germline V gene. There are 15 residues in the CDR3. The ends were cut back, 6 bases at V and 1 base at J, with 13 bases in the middle. CDR3 loop: CASRKQGGSNQPQHF. The CDR3 DNA follows: TGTGCCAGCAGGAAACAAGGGGGGAGCAATCAGCCCCAGCATTTT.

The table lists this clonotype with many counts. V and J are TRBV12-3 or TRBV12-4 and TRBJ2-1; weak D call: TRBD2 (5 bases). Trimming pared 2 bases from V and 10 bases from J, leaving 15 bases between. This CDR3 is built from 14 residues. The CDR3 nucleotides read TGTGCCAGCAGTTTAAAAGCTCGGGGTCGGGAGCAGTTCTTC. This encodes CASSLKARGREQFF.

This clonotype was observed at least ten times. The V call is TRBV5-4, the J call TRBJ2-7; D assignment may be TRBD1 or TRBD2 (5 bases each). Germline lookup yields CDR1 SGHNT and CDR2 YYREEE (reference sequence). The CDR3 sequence is 14 residues long. With 0 bases removed from V and 3 bases from J, the gap between germline ends came to 10 bases. Here the CDR3 reads CASSLGPRGYEQYF. In nucleotides, the CDR3 is TGTGCCAGCAGCTTGGGGCCGAGGGGCTACGAGCAGTACTTC.

For this clonotype: A much larger clone is a single base away; this may be a read error. The chain recombines TRBV11-1 with TRBJ1-2; 7 bases are a match to TRBD1. Germline CDR1 is SGHAT and CDR2 is FQDESV (reference sequence). CDR3 length equals 13 residues. CDR3 coding DNA: TGTGCCAGCAGCCGGGACAGAAACTATGACTACACCTTC. Residues: CASSRDRNYDYTF.

This clonotype was counted at least ten times. V usage is TRBV6-6 and J usage is TRBJ1-1, with a weak D call TRBD1 (5 bases). The CDR3 length is 13 residues. V was trimmed by 0 bases and J by 5 bases, leaving 7 bases between them. Germline CDR1 MNHNY, CDR2 SVGAGI (reference sequence). The CDR3 reads CASSYSQGTEAFF. CDR3 DNA: TGTGCCAGCAGTTACTCTCAGGGAACTGAAGCTTTCTTT.